Described below is a single TCR beta chain sequence and its context. It lacks a known antigen. Base quality data are lacking; no much larger clone is found one base away. This sample is part of a study of beta chain features in type 1 diabetes listed by TCRdb under 2018. General notes on the study: Mean age, gender distribution, total cell number and subset yield did not differ between patients and healthy donors. A total of 90 million to 130 million sorted cells were examined across all samples, and a strong correlation was observed between cell number per subset and RNA yield. In the study, recently diagnosed type 1 diabetes patients and matched healthy donors were compared on the TCRB repertoires of their sorted circulating CD4+ T cell subsets. Naive and central memory subsets were obtained from all 30 or so donors, but regulatory and stem cell-like memory subsets were isolated from only 8 patients and roughly 8 healthy donors.

Study-wide findings and limitations: Only small numbers of individuals were included in the HLA sub-analyses, which left unresolved whether HLA type had any influence on TCRB rearrangement. The naive, central memory and regulatory TCRB repertoires appeared to resemble one another more closely among patients than among healthy donors. A moderate but significant shortening of TCRB CDR3 length was observed in type 1 diabetes patients in all four CD4+ subsets. At VDJ recombination sites, type 1 diabetes patients had fewer insertions and more deleted nucleotides, which implies abnormalities in thymic rearrangement. Because cDNA rather than genomic DNA was sequenced, highly expressing activated cells could have been over-represented, although no difference in activation and CD3 levels was found between groups. Shorter templates might be favored by PCR, yet because patient and control samples were amplified and corrected together, any such skew would affect both groups equally.

The High Capacity cDNA Reverse Transcription Kit was used to reverse transcribe all of the isolated RNA, meaning that expressed TCRB transcripts were what got sequenced. Deep immunoSEQ sequencing was applied to naive, central memory and regulatory T cell samples, giving an average of about 3.57 million total reads per sample. Sorted cells were lysed in RLT buffer, and RNA was extracted using DNase-treated RNeasy Micro or Mini kits according to cell number. Each cell subset was processed separately to prevent cross-contamination, with patient and healthy donor samples processed together. The immunoSEQ multiplex PCR was used to amplify TCRB sequences from cDNA, yielding 87-bp fragments that span the CDR3 region. Amplicons were sequenced on the Illumina HiSeq platform. Regarding the original processing steps: PCR bias was computationally corrected using synthetic template baselines, reads within Hamming distance 2 were collapsed, and singletons that could not be merged were discarded. Reads were aligned to IMGT to assign V, D and J genes, CDR3 length, and insertions or deletions at six rearrangement sites. Clonotype counts were normalized to sorted cell number within each subset before computing true diversity and Gini coefficients with the tcR R package. The overlap coefficient, calculated on TCRB nucleotide sequences, was used to quantify repertoire sharing. As a proxy for the pre-selection repertoire, out-of-frame TCRB sequences from naive cells were analyzed. In TCRdb, the immuneACCESS table is reduced to in-frame sequences with V and J assigned. These tables do not hold every clone; where another copy was compared, an unresolved V gene accounts for under half, and the others remain unexplained. The V and J calls and the clone size are those of that table, but D and trimming were determined from the DNA. This sample has 200,000 to 300,000 clones in its table, and around an eighth of those were observed once. The ten largest account for about 0.026% of the sample.

From each donor, a single peripheral blood sample of approximately 0.11 L on average was drawn into heparinised tubes. A BD FACSAria II was used to sort naive, central memory, regulatory and stem cell-like memory CD4+ T cells with a panel that included CD45RO, CCR7, CD25, CD127, CD95 and CD27. All sorted populations exceeded 95% purity. PBMCs were isolated right away by Lymphoprep density gradient centrifugation and were stained directly, without culture. To minimize batch effects, samples were stained and sorted in pairs, one healthy donor with one patient per experiment. Source material: naive CD4+ T cells from blood. What the cell subset or site label conveys for this sample: true naive CD4+ T cells. This TCR was sampled from a woman in her thirties or forties in good health.

The CDR3 reads CASSYSPGSLGDEQYF. The bases are TGTGCCAGCAGTTACTCCCCGGGATCCCTTGGGGACGAGCAGTACTTC. Recombination joined TRBV6-5 with TRBJ2-7; matching of 5 bases hints at TRBD2 as the D gene. CDR1 and CDR2 (MNHEY, SVGAGI) derive from the germline V gene. V loses 0 bases, J loses 5 bases, and the germline ends lie 17 bases apart. The cysteine opens and the phenylalanine closes a CDR3 of 16 amino acids. Just the 48-base CDR3 DNA is kept, in frame starting at base 1.